This is a list of T cell receptor beta chains from one sample in a study of CD8 T cells in ankylosing spondylitis. MiXCR was run by TCRdb on the 5' RACE reads, yielding one entry per CDR3 protein. The sample has about 450,000 distinct CDR3 sequences, roughly a quarter seen once. The specimen was blood, either unsorted or a sorted T cell fraction (not recorded which). These receptors all come from a male donor with ankylosing spondylitis. Both conserved end residues are part of each CDR3. Each record gives: CDR3 DNA, CDR3 protein, V gene, J gene, D gene, clone size. The D gene is left open where the match is weak. Some rows mark clone size as missing; the rest say once, few, many or name a class of expanded clone.

CDR3nt: TGCAGCGTTGGATACGCACCAGATACGCAGTATTTT
CDR3aa: CSVGYAPDTQYF
v_gene: TRBV29-1
j_gene: TRBJ2-3
d_gene: NA
abundance: NA

CDR3nt: TGCAGTGCTAGAGCTAGCTACGAGCAGTACTTC
CDR3aa: CSARASYEQYF
v_gene: TRBV20-1
j_gene: TRBJ2-7
d_gene: NA
abundance: NA

CDR3nt: TGCGCCAGCAGCTCCCCGGCGGGGAGACACTTTACAGATACGCAGTATTTT
CDR3aa: CASSSPAGRHFTDTQYF
v_gene: TRBV5-1
j_gene: TRBJ2-3
d_gene: NA
abundance: NA

CDR3nt: TGTGCCAGCAGTAGCCAGGAGGCTCAGCCCCAGCATTTT
CDR3aa: CASSSQEAQPQHF
v_gene: TRBV6-1
j_gene: TRBJ1-5
d_gene: NA
abundance: few

CDR3nt: TGTGCCAGCAGCCTCCGGGACAGCTTACTAGCCAAAAACATTCAGTACTTC
CDR3aa: CASSLRDSLLAKNIQYF
v_gene: TRBV7-2
j_gene: TRBJ2-4
d_gene: TRBD1
abundance: few

CDR3nt: TGTGCCAGCTCAGAAGCTGGGGGCACAGATACGCAGTATTTT
CDR3aa: CASSEAGGTDTQYF
v_gene: TRBV18
j_gene: TRBJ2-3
d_gene: NA
abundance: NA

CDR3nt: TGCGCCAGCAGGACTAGCGGGGGTTACGAGCAGTACTTC
CDR3aa: CASRTSGGYEQYF
v_gene: TRBV10-2
j_gene: TRBJ2-7
d_gene: TRBD2
abundance: few

CDR3nt: TGCAGTGCTAGAGGCTCTCAACCCCTGAACACTGAAGCTTTCTTT
CDR3aa: CSARGSQPLNTEAFF
v_gene: TRBV20-1
j_gene: TRBJ1-1
d_gene: NA
abundance: NA

CDR3nt: TGTGCCAGCAACGAACCTCGGGCAGGCTCTGGGGCCAACGTCCTGACTTTC
CDR3aa: CASNEPRAGSGANVLTF
v_gene: TRBV21-1
j_gene: TRBJ2-6
d_gene: NA
abundance: NA

CDR3nt: TGTGCCAGCAGTTTAGGTTCCGGGACAACAAACATTCAGTACTTC
CDR3aa: CASSLGSGTTNIQYF
v_gene: TRBV12-3/TRBV12-4
j_gene: TRBJ2-4
d_gene: NA
abundance: NA

CDR3nt: TGCGCCAGCAGCTTACCGGGACAGGGGCGGTATGAGCAGTTCTTC
CDR3aa: CASSLPGQGRYEQFF
v_gene: TRBV5-1
j_gene: TRBJ2-1
d_gene: TRBD1
abundance: NA

CDR3nt: TGTGCCAGCAGTGAACCAGACAGTCTCTATGGCTACACCTTC
CDR3aa: CASSEPDSLYGYTF
v_gene: TRBV6-1
j_gene: TRBJ1-2
d_gene: NA
abundance: few

CDR3nt: TGTGCCAGCAGCTTCGAAGGGGGGGGCACTGAAGCTTTCTTT
CDR3aa: CASSFEGGGTEAFF
v_gene: TRBV7-9
j_gene: TRBJ1-1
d_gene: NA
abundance: few

CDR3nt: TGCGCCAGCAGCGGCGGGAGGGCCTATGGCGGGGAGCTGTTTTTT
CDR3aa: CASSGGRAYGGELFF
v_gene: TRBV5-1
j_gene: TRBJ2-2
d_gene: TRBD2
abundance: NA

CDR3nt: TGTGCCAGCAGCTTAACAGAGGGAGAAGAAAAACTGTTTTTT
CDR3aa: CASSLTEGEEKLFF
v_gene: TRBV7-9
j_gene: TRBJ1-4
d_gene: NA
abundance: NA